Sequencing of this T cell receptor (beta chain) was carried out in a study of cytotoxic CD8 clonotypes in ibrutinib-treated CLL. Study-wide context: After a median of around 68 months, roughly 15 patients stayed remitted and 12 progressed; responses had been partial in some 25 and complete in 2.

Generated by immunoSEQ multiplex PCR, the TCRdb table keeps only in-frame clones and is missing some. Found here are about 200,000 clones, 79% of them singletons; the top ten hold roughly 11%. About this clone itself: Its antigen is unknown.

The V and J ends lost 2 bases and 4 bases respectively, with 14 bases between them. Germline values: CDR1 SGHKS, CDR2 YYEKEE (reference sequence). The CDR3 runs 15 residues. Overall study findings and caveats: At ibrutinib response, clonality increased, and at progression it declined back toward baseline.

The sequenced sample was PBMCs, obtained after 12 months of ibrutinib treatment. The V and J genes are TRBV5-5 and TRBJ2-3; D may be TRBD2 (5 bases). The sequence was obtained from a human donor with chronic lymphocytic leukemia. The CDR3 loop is CASSLGPEEADTQYF. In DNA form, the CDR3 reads TGTGCCAGCAGCTTAGGACCCGAGGAGGCAGATACGCAGTATTTT.